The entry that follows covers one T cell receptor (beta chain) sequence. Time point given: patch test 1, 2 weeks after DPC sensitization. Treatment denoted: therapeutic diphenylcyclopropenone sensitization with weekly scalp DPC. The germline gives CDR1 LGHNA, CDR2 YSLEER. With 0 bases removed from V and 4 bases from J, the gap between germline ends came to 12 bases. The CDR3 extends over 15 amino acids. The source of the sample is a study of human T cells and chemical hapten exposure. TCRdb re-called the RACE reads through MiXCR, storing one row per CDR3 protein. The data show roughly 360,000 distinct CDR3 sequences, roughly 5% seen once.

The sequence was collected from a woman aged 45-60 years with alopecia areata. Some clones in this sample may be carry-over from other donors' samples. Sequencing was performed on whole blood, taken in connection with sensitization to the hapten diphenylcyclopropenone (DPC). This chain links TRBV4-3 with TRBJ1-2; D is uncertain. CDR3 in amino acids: CASSQERSRGYGYTF. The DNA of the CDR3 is TGCGCCAGCAGCCAAGAACGGTCTAGAGGCTATGGCTACACCTTC.